This TCR beta chain originates from a study of control samples from healthy donors and cancer patients. Regarding this clone: Additional DNA sequences in this sample encode the identical CDR3.

V was pared by 4 bases and J by 7 bases, with 6 bases of the junction left unmatched. Germline CDR1 reads SGDLS; CDR2 reads YYNGEE. There are 15 residues in the CDR3. The assay was immunoSEQ multiplex PCR, and TCRdb's table has in-frame clones only and misses some. This table holds 30,000 or so clones, approximately 93% found once. The sequence was obtained from a man in his sixties in good health. Sequenced sample: blood. The chain is built from TRBV9 and TRBJ1-6; 9 bases are a match to TRBD1. The CDR3 DNA is TGTGCCAGCAGCCCCCGGACAGGGGAAAATTCACCCCTCCACTTT. Protein product: CASSPRTGENSPLHF.